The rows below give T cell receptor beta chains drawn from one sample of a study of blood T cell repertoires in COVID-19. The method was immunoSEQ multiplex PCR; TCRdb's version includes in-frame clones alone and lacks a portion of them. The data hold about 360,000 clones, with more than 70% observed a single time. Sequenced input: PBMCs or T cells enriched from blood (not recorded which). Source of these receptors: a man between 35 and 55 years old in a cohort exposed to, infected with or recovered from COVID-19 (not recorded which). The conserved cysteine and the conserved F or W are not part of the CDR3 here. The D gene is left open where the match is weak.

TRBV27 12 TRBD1 ASSMRQGNYEQY
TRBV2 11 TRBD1 ASSELGTGEAF
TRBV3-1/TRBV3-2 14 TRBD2 ASSQFGTSSYNEQF
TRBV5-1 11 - ASSLGGSSEQF
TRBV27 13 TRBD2 ASSFLAGGHGEQF
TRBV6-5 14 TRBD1 ASSYSGDSSGNTIY
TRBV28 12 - ASSGWARQETQY
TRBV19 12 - ASSISGAGDGYT
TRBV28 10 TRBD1 ASSDRVTEAF
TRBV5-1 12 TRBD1 ASSFGQVWDTQY
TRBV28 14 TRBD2 ASSFLLGGVDYEQY
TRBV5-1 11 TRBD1 ASSSGQQETQY
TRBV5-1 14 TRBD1 ASSLGQGASTDTQY
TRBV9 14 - ASSVFAGKGNTEAF
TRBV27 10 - ASSRDQETQY
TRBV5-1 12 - ASKNVSNFDTYA
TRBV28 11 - ATKGDGHYEQY
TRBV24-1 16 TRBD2 ATSDSGTSGHKQETQY
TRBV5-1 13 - ASGPPGLEQETQY
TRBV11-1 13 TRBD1 ASSVGQSSGNTIY
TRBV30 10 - AWNQNTGELF
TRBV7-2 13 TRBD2 ASSTRAGATYEQY
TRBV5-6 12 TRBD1 ASSQTGGNTEAF
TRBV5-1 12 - AIRGVSTNEKLF
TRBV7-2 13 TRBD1 ASIATGGLYYGYT
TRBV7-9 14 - ASSPGGRVSTDTQY
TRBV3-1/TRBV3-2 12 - ASSHLRTKETQY
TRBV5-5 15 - ASSLVSSNSGANVLT
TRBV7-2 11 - ASSPQGVGGYT
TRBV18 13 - ASSPQNTFAGELF
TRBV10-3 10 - AISEGSTEAF
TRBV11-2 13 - ASSFGFQGNTEAF
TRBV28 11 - ASRGDTLEKLF
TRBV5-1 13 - ASSLDGRGSGGYT
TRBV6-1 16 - ASSVRQALVWSNQPQH
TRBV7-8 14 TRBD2 ASSPSTSGRPDTQY
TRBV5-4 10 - ASSGREYEQF
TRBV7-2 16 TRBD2 ASSLGDSGRGYTGELF
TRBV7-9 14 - ASSPRSAGSNYGYT
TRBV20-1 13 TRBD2 SASFPSGWSYEQY
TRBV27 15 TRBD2 ASSSSGLAGGQDTQY
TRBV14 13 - ASSQEARGRSPLH
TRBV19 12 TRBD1 ASSMGQGEETQY
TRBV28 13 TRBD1 ASSSGTGSNQPQH
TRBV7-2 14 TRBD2 ASSRTGTSGNGELF
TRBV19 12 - ASSTGIGNYGYT
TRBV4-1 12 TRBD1 ASSQQKTGFGYT
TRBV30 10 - AWSQQGYGYT
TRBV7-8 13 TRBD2 ASSSSGREGDTQY
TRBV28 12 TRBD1 ASRTTGGAEGYT
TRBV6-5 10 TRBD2 ATGGGFYEQY
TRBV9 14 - ASSPRQQTQNSPLH
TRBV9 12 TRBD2 ASSGRFGGSEQF
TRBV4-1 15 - ASSQDRKRGQPAEQY
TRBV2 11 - ASSEYGGEKLF
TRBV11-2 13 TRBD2 ASSASGGRQETQY
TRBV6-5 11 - ASTSDWRNTIY
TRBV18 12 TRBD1 ASSLDRDTDTQY
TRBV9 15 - ASSPSTGRALTGELF